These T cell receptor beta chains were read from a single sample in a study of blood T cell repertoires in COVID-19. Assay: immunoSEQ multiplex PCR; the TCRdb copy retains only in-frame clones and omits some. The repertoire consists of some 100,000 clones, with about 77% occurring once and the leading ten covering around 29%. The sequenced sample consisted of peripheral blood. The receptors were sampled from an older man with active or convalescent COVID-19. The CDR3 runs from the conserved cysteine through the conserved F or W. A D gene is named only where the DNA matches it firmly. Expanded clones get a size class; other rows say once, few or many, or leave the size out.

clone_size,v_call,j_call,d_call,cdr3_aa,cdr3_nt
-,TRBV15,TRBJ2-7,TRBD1,CATSRDGTGTYEQYF,TGTGCCACCAGCAGAGATGGGACAGGGACCTACGAGCAGTACTTC
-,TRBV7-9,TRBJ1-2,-,CASSLVTTYGYTF,TGTGCCAGCAGCTTAGTTACAACCTATGGCTACACCTTC
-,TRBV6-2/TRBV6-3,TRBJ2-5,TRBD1,CASSYWDSRQETQYF,TGTGCCAGCAGTTACTGGGACAGCAGACAAGAGACCCAGTACTTC
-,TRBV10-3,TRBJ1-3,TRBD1,CAISEGTGDGNTIYF,TGTGCCATCAGTGAGGGGACAGGGGACGGAAACACCATATATTTT
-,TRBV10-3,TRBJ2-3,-,CAITGTSTDTQYF,TGTGCCATCACCGGGACTTCCACAGATACGCAGTATTTT
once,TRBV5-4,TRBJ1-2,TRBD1,CASSLAGTGNHGYTF,TGTGCCAGCAGCTTGGCCGGGACAGGGAATCATGGCTACACCTTC
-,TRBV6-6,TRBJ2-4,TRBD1,CASSDRGRLAKNIQYF,TGTGCCAGCAGCGACAGGGGCAGACTAGCCAAAAACATTCAGTACTTC
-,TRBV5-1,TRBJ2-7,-,CASSLTGYEQYF,TGCGCCAGCAGCTTGACCGGCTACGAGCAGTACTTC
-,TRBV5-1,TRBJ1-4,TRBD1,CASSSGQAATNEKLFF,TGCGCCAGCAGCTCTGGACAGGCCGCAACTAATGAAAAACTGTTTTTT
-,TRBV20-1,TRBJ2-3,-,CSARAVDTQYF,TGCAGTGCTAGAGCCGTAGATACGCAGTATTTT
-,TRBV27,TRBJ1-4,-,CASSSTGSSRIGKLFF,TGTGCCAGCAGTTCAACAGGGAGCTCCCGAATTGGGAAACTGTTTTTT
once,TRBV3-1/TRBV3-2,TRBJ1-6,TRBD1,CASSPAQGESPLHF,TGTGCCAGCAGCCCCGCACAGGGGGAATCACCCCTCCACTTT
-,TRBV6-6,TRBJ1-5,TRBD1,CASRGPGGTHQPQHF,TGTGCCAGCAGGGGCCCAGGGGGGACGCATCAGCCCCAGCATTTT
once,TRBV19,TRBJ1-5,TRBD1,CASSIRQGGQPQHF,TGTGCCAGTAGTATCAGACAGGGGGGTCAGCCCCAGCATTTT
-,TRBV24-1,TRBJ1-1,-,CATSDSTWTEAFF,TGTGCCACCAGTGATTCTACCTGGACTGAAGCTTTCTTT
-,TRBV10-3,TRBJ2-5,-,CAISENSEETQYF,TGTGCCATCAGTGAGAATTCAGAAGAGACCCAGTACTTC
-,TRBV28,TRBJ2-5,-,CASSLANRQETQYF,TGTGCCAGCAGTTTAGCCAACAGACAAGAGACCCAGTACTTC
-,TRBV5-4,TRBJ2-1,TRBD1,CASSPGTGVDEQFF,TGTGCCAGCAGCCCGGGGACAGGGGTTGATGAGCAGTTCTTC
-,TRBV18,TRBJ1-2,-,CASSHQPEGGYTF,TGTGCCAGCTCCCACCAGCCGGAGGGTGGCTACACCTTC
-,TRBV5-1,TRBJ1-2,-,CASSLANRDGYTF,TGCGCCAGCAGCTTGGCCAACCGGGATGGCTACACCTTC
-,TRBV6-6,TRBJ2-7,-,CASSYPAQGKDEQYF,TGTGCCAGCAGTTACCCAGCTCAGGGGAAGGACGAGCAGTACTTC
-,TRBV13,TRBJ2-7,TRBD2,CASSSPLAESSYEQYF,TGTGCCAGCAGCTCACCTCTAGCGGAAAGCTCCTACGAGCAGTACTTC
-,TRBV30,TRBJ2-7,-,CAWSDWRRDGEQYF,TGTGCCTGGAGCGATTGGCGGCGCGATGGCGAGCAGTACTTC
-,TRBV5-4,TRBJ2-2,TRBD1,CASSGQGGTGELFF,TGTGCCAGCAGCGGACAGGGGGGCACCGGGGAGCTGTTTTTT
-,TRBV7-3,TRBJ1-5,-,CASSLTTTEFKQPQHF,TGTGCCAGCAGCTTAACAACAACAGAATTCAAACAGCCCCAGCATTTT
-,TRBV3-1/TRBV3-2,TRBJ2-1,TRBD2,CASTMGAGGYNEQFF,TGTGCCAGCACCATGGGGGCGGGGGGCTACAATGAGCAGTTCTTC
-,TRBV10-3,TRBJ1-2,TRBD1,CAISQGAGYGYTF,TGTGCCATCAGCCAGGGGGCAGGCTATGGCTACACCTTC